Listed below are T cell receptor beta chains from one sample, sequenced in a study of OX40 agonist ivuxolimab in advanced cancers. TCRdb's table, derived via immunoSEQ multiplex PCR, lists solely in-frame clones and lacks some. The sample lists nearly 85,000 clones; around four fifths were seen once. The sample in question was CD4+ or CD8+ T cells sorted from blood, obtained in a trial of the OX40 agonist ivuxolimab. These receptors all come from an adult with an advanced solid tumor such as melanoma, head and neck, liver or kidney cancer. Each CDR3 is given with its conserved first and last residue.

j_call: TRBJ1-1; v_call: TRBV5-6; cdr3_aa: CASSSKSGTEAFF
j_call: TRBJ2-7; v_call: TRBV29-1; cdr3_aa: CSVGQGAWEQYF
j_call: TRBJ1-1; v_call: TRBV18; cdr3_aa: CASSPTEEVSFEAFF
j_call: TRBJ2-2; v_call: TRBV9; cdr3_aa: CASSVDLGLAGSSGELFF
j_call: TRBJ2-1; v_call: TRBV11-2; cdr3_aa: CASSLDRRGSVVDEQFF
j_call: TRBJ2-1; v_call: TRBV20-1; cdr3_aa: CSARVRNEQFF
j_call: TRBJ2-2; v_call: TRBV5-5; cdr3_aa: CASSLEWQGSGELFF
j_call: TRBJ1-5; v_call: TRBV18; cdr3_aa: CASSPPVLMYSNQPQHF
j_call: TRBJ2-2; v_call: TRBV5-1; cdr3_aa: CASSLALAGTGELFF
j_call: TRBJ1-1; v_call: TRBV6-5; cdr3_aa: CASSQSPTGEAFF
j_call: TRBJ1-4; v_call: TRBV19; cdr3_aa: CASRTASTNEKLFF
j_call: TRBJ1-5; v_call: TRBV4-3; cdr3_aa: CASSQEAHSNQPQHF
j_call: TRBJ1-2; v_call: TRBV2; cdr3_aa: CASSGGQGFYGYTF
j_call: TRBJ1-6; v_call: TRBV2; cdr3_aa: CASTPSTYNSPLHF
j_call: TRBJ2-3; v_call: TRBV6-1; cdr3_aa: CASGDRGTKDTQYF
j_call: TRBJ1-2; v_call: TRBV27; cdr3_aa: CASSLKGFYGYTF
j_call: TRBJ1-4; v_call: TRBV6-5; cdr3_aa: CASSYSPWEKKLFF
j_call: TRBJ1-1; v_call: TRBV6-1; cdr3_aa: CASNRDSDTEAFF
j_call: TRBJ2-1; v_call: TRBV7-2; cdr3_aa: CASSLVAGGPSGNEQFF
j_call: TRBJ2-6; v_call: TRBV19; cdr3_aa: CASSSGISGANVLTF
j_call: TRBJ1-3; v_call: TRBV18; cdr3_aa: CASSPKTRNTIYF
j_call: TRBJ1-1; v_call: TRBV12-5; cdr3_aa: CASGRGLSNTEAFF
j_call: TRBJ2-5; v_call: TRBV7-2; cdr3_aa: CASSPWLAGGTQETQYF
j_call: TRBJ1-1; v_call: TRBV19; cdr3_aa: CASRRVEVDTEAFF
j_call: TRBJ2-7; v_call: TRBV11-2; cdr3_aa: CASSPQGQGEQYF
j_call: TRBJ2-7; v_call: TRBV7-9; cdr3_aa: CASSLAGGYEQYF
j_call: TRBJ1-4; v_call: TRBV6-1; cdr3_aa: CASSEALTAKLFF
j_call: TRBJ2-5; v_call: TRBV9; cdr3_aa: CASSAGSRAGGETQYF
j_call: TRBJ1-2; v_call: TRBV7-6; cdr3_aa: CASSPDEGNYGYTF
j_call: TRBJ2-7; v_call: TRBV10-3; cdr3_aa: CAISTQGNEQYF
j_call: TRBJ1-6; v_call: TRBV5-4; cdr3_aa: CASTSGGSSYNSPLHF
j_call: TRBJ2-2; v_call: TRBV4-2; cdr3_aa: CASSQHQENTGELFF
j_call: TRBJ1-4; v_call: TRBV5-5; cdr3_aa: CASSTGQVPEKLFF
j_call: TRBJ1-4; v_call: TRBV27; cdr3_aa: CASSGRGNEKLFF
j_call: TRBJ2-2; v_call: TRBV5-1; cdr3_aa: CASSLDGSPNTGELFF
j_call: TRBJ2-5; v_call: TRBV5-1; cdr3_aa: CASSLGTAQETQYF
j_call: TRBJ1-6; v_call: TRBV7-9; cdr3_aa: CASSPGGRGYNSPLHF
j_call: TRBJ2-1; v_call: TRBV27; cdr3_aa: CASSTSGGGGAYNEQFF
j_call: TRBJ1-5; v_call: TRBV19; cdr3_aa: CASRVAGNQPQHF
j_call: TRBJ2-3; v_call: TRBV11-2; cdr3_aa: CASSRFSTSGGAGDTQYF
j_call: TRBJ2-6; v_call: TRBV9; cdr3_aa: CAPEGSGANVLTF
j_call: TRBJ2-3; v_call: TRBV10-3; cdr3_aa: CAISPSGGTDTQYF
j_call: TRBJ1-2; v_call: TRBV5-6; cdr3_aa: CASSFIKELKGYGYTF
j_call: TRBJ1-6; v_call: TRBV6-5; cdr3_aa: CASSRVFPNSPLHF
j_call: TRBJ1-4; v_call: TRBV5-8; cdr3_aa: CASSRPDRREKLFF